These 2 T cell receptor beta chains were sequenced from one sample in a study of identical twins' blood T cells. MiXCR, run by TCRdb on the 5' RACE reads, gives a single entry per CDR3 protein. This repertoire shows 350,000 to 400,000 distinct CDR3 sequences, approximately 30% found once; its top ten account for approximately 6.6%. The sample was PBMCs. These receptors were collected from a woman between 18 and 49 years old in good health.

This clonotype was seen ten or more times. V and J are TRBV6-6 and TRBJ1-5; no firm D call. Per germline, CDR1 MNHNY and CDR2 SVGAGI (reference sequence). This CDR3 is built from 11 residues. V gave up 6 bases and J gave up 4 bases, with 4 bases separating them. In DNA form, the CDR3 reads TGTGCCAGCAGCTCTAATCAGCCCCAGCATTTT. This gives the protein CASSSNQPQHF.

A remark on this clonotype: One end of the junction is discordant with germline, which a read error may explain. The chain combines TRBV6-2 or TRBV6-3 with TRBJ1-3; D ambiguous. The CDR3 is 15 residues long. Germline-derived CDR1 and CDR2 are MNHEY and SVGEGT. In DNA, the CDR3 is TGTGCCAGCAGTTACTCTGCGTCCTCTGGAAACACCATGTATTTT. As protein: CASSYSASSGNTMYF.